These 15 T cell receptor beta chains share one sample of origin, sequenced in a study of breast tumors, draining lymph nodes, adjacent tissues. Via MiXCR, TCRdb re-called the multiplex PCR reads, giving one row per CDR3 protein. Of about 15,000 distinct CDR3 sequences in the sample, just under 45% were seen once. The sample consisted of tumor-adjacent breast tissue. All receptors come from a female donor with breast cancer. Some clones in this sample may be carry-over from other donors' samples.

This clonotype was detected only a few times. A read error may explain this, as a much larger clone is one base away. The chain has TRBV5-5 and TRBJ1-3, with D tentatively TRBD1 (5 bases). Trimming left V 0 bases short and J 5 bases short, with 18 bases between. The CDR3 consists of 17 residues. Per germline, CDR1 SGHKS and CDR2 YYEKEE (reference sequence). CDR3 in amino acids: CASSLAVARGGRNTIYF. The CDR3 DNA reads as TGTGCCAGCAGCTTGGCTGTGGCACGGGGGGGTAGAAACACCATATATTTT.

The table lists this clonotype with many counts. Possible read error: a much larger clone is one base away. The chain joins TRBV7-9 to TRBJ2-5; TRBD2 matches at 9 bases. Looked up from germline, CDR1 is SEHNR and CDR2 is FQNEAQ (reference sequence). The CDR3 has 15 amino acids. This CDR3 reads CASSFPTSGQETQHF. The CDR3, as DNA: TGTGCCAGCAGCTTCCCGACTAGCGGCCAAGAGACCCAGCACTTC.

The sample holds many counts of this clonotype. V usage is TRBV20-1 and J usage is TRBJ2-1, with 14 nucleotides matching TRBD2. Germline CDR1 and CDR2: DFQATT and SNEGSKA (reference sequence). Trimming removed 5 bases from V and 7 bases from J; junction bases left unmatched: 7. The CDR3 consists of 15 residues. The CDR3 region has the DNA TGCAGTGCTTCCGGGACTAGCGGGAGTGGGAATGAGCAGTTCTTC. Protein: CSASGTSGSGNEQFF.

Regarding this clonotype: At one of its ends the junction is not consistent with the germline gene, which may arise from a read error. The CDR3 region is CASSRKGGFPWNGQFF. The CDR3 coding sequence is TGTGCCAGCAGCCGTAAGGGGGGCTTCCCCTGGAATGGGCAGTTCTTC. The gene calls are TRBV5-4 and TRBJ2-1; the D call may be TRBD1 or TRBD2 (6 bases each). The CDR3 covers 16 residues. The germline V gene encodes CDR1 SGHNT and CDR2 YYREEE (reference sequence).

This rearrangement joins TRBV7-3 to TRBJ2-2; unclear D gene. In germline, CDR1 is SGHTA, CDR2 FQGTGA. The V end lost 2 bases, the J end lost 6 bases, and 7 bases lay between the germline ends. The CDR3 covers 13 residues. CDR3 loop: CASSLGPAGELFF. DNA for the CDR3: TGTGCCAGCAGCTTAGGTCCTGCCGGGGAGCTGTTTTTT.

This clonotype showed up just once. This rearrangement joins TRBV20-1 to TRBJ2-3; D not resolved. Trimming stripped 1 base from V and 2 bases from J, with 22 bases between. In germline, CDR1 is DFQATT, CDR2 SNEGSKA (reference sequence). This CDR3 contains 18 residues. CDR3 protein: CSARGTNPRASNTDTQYF. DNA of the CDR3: TGCAGTGCTAGAGGCACCAACCCCCGGGCCTCGAACACAGATACGCAGTATTTT.

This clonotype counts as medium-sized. CDR3 in DNA: TGTGCCAGTAGTCCCCGTGCGGGGGCCGGCACAGATACGCAGTATTTT. Protein sequence: CASSPRAGAGTDTQYF. V is TRBV19 and J is TRBJ2-3; D is perhaps TRBD2 (7 bases). The CDR3 sequence is 16 residues long. Looked up from germline, CDR1 is LNHDA and CDR2 is SQIVND (reference sequence). V gave up 5 bases and J gave up 1 base, with 16 bases separating them.

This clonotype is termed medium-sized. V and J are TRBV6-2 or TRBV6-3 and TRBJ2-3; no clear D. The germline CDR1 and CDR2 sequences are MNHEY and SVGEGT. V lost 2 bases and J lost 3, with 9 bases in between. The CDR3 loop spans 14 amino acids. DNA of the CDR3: TGTGCCAGCAGTTACGTAGAAGGGACAGATACGCAGTATTTT. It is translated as CASSYVEGTDTQYF.

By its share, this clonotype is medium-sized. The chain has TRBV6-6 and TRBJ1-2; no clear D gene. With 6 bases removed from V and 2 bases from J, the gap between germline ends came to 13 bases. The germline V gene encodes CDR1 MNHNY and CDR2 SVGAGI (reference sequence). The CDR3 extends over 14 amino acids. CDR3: CASRPMAGNYGYTF. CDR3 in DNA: TGTGCCAGCAGGCCTATGGCAGGAAACTATGGCTACACCTTC.

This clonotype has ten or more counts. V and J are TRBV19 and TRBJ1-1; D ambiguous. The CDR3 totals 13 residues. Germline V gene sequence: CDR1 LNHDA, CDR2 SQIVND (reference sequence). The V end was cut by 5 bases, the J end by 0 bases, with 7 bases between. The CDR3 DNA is TGTGCCAGTAGTTTGACACTGAACACTGAAGCTTTCTTT. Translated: CASSLTLNTEAFF.

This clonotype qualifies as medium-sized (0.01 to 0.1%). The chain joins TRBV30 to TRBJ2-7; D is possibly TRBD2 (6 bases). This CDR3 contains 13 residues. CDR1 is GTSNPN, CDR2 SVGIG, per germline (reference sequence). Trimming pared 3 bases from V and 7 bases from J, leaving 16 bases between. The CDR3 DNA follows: TGTGCCTGGAGACGGGGACTGTCAGGGGAGCAGTACTTC. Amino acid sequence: CAWRRGLSGEQYF.

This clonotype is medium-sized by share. The chain's CDR3 is CASSPTTDSPLHF. The CDR3, as DNA: TGTGCCAGCAGCCCGACGACAGATTCACCCCTCCACTTT. J is TRBJ1-6 and V is TRBV7-6; D is possibly TRBD1 (5 bases). V lost 5 bases to trimming and J lost 8 bases, with 10 bases between them. Germline lookup yields CDR1 SGHVS and CDR2 FNYEAQ. CDR3 size: 13 residues.

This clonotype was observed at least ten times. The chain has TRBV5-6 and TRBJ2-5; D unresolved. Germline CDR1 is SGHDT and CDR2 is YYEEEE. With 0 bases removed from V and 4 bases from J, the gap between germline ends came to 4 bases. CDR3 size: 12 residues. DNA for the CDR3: TGTGCCAGCAGCTTGGGGGCAGAGACCCAGTACTTC. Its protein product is CASSLGAETQYF.

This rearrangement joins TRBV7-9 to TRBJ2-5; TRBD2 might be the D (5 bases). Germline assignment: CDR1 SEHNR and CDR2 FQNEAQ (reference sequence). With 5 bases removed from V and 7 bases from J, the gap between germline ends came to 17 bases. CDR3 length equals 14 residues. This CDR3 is CASSLWGRGGTQYF. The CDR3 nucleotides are TGTGCCAGCAGCCTGTGGGGAAGAGGAGGGACCCAGTACTTC.

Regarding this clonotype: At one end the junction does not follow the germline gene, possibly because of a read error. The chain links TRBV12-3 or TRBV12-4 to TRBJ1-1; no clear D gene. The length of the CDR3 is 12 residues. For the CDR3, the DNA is TGTGCCAGCAGTTTAGGGCGGCATGTAGCTCTCTTT. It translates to CASSLGRHVALF.